This TCR beta chain was sequenced during a study of blood T cell repertoires in COVID-19. Study context: In each case, the material was cDNA or gDNA derived from T cells, B-cell-depleted T cells, or PBMCs.

This CDR3 contains 13 residues. V shed 4 bases and J shed 1 base, with 7 bases lying between them. Germline V gene data show CDR1 as KGHSH and CDR2 as LQKENI. In the authors' workflow: The authors estimated nucleated cell counts from reference gene primer amplification. Assay: immunoSEQ multiplex PCR; the TCRdb copy retains only in-frame clones and omits some. The V and J calls and clone size are taken from that table; D and trimming were inferred from the DNA. Found here are roughly 330,000 clones, about 89% of them singletons; the top ten hold around 6%. This TCR came from a man between 18 and 29 years old who had recovered from COVID-19. Sequencing was performed on peripheral blood. The J gene is TRBJ2-5, the V gene TRBV18; possibly TRBD1 for D (6 bases). As DNA, the CDR3 is TGTGCCAGCTCACGGGGGCTCCAAGAGACCCAGTACTTC. It yields the protein CASSRGLQETQYF.